Below are 21 T cell receptor beta chains sequenced from a single sample in a study of breast tumors, draining lymph nodes, adjacent tissues. Axillary draining lymph nodes of breast cancer patients supplied the node samples. TCRdb reprocessed the multiplex PCR reads via MiXCR and lists one record per CDR3 protein. The top ten hold around 3.5% of the sample, which has 150,000 to 200,000 distinct CDR3 sequences, 30% to 40% seen once. Sequenced input: axillary lymph node tissue. The source of these receptors is a female donor with breast cancer. Some clones in this sample may be carry-over from other donors' samples.

At least ten counts were recorded for this clonotype. This chain uses TRBV24-1 with TRBJ2-1; TRBD2 is a possible D gene (5 bases). The CDR3 is made up of 16 amino acids. V lost 4 bases to trimming and J lost 0 bases, with 12 bases between them. Germline values: CDR1 KGHDR, CDR2 SFDVKD. DNA of the CDR3: TGTGCCACCAGTGACCCTCGGGGAAACTCCTACAATGAGCAGTTCTTC. It yields the protein CATSDPRGNSYNEQFF.

This clonotype was found many times. CDR3 sequence (DNA): TGTGCCAGCAGTACTAGACAGGTCCACGAGCAGTACTTC. Its translation: CASSTRQVHEQYF. The chain combines TRBV12-3 or TRBV12-4 with TRBJ2-7; TRBD1 might be the D (6 bases). This CDR3 is built from 13 residues. V lost 5 bases and J lost 5, with 13 bases in between.

About this clonotype: The CDR3 does not close with the conserved phenylalanine or tryptophan, likely indicating a read error. The chain carries TRBV25-1 and TRBJ2-7; TRBD1 agrees at 7 bases. The CDR3 sequence is 14 residues long. The V segment lost 5 bases and the J segment 1 base; nucleotides outside the gene matches: 5. CDR1 is MGHDK, CDR2 SYGVNS, per germline. In nucleotides, the CDR3 is TGTGCCAGCAGTTCCGGGACAGAGTCCTACGAGCAGTACCCC. Translating gives CASSSGTESYEQYP.

This clonotype came up a few times. This may arise from a read error, as a much more abundant clone is one base away. The chain couples TRBV5-1 to TRBJ2-5, with 12 positions matching TRBD2. Germline V lookup: CDR1 SGHRS, CDR2 YFSETQ. The CDR3 is 15 amino acids. Unmatched junction bases numbered 5, after V lost 3 bases and J lost 5 bases. As DNA, the CDR3 is TGCGCCAGCAGCTCCCAGACTAGCGGGAGCGAGACCCAGTACTTC. Its translation is CASSSQTSGSETQYF.

A note on this clonotype: A read error may produce the germline difference seen at one junction end. The CDR3 nucleotides read TGTGCCAGCAGCTCACGGACCGGCGAACGGTTCGAGCAGCACTTC. It is translated as CASSSRTGERFEQHF. This sequence joins TRBV7-2 and TRBJ2-7, with no clear D. The CDR3 loop spans 15 amino acids. Germline values: CDR1 SGHTA, CDR2 FQGNSA.

This clonotype was seen only once. This chain joins TRBV11-2 and TRBJ2-7, with D perhaps given as TRBD1 or TRBD2 (5 bases each). The germline CDR1 and CDR2 sequences are SGHAT and FQNNGV. V was trimmed by 5 bases and J by 4 bases, leaving 18 bases between them. The CDR3 totals 15 residues. CDR3 DNA sequence: TGTGCCAGCAGCCAAGTCGAGGGACCGGGGTACGAGCAGTACTTC. Protein: CASSQVEGPGYEQYF. The variable domain in full, with the rest retrieved from reference TRBV11-2 and TRBJ2-7, is EAGVAQSPRYKIIEKRQSVAFWCNPISGHATLYWYQQILGQGPKLLIQFQNNGVVDDSQLPKDRFSAERLKGVDSTLKIQPAKLEDSAVYLCASSQVEGPGYEQYFGPGTRLTVT.

The rearrangement links TRBV15 to TRBJ1-5, with TRBD1 matching 8 bases. Germline CDR1 reads LNHNV; CDR2 reads YYDKDF (reference sequence). This CDR3 comprises 14 residues. With V trimmed by 5 bases and J by 6 bases, 6 bases remained unmatched. The DNA for the CDR3 is TGTGCCACCAGCTTTGACAGGGGCGCTCAGCCCCAGCATTTT. This encodes CATSFDRGAQPQHF.

This clonotype was recorded a few times. DNA for the CDR3: TGTGCCAGCATTCTTTCTAGCGGGTCCGCAGATACGCAGTATTTT. This translates into CASILSSGSADTQYF. V and J are TRBV6-1 and TRBJ2-3, with 8 bases that match TRBD2. The CDR3 spans 15 residues. Germline V gene lookup returns CDR1 MNHNS and CDR2 SASEGT. V lost 7 bases, J lost 4 bases, and 10 bases stayed unmatched.

Comment on this clonotype: A much larger clone sits a single nucleotide away, making a read error possible. The chain employs TRBV9 and TRBJ2-7; D may be TRBD1 (5 bases). CDR1 and CDR2 from the germline V gene are SGDLS and YYNGEE. There are 14 residues in the CDR3. CDR3 region: CASSVGGAPYEQSF. In nucleotides, the CDR3 is TGTGCCAGCAGCGTAGGTGGGGCCCCCTACGAGCAGTCCTTC.

Ten or more counts support this clonotype. The chain combines TRBV7-2 with TRBJ2-5; 14 bases agree with TRBD2. Germline V gene sequence: CDR1 SGHTA, CDR2 FQGNSA. Trimming removed 5 bases from V and 3 bases from J; junction bases left unmatched: 11. The CDR3 sequence is 18 residues long. The CDR3 here is CASSLRPGLAGEEETQYF. The CDR3 DNA reads TGTGCCAGCAGCCTAAGACCGGGACTAGCGGGAGAGGAAGAGACCCAGTACTTC.

With regard to this clonotype: The germline gene is not matched at one end of the junction; a read error may be the cause. CDR3 sequence reads: CASSLGPGTVYGYPF. The CDR3 DNA reads as TGTGCCAGCAGCTTAGGCCCGGGGACCGTATATGGCTACCCCTTC. The V and J genes are TRBV7-2 and TRBJ1-2; a possible D gene is TRBD1 (5 bases). Germline CDR1 and CDR2: SGHTA and FQGNSA. The CDR3 has 15 residues.

As to this clonotype: A much larger clone sits a single nucleotide away, making a read error possible. The V call is TRBV11-2, the J call TRBJ2-7, with D possibly TRBD1 on 5 matching bases. The CDR3 loop spans 16 amino acids. Trimming pared 1 base from V and 0 bases from J, leaving 13 bases between. Germline V gives CDR1 SGHAT, CDR2 FQNNGV. The CDR3 nucleotides are TGTGCCAGCAGCTTAGTTTACAGGCACCCCTCCTACGAGCAGTACTTC. Encoded protein: CASSLVYRHPSYEQYF.

This clonotype was seen only a few times. The junction shows a germline mismatch at one end, possibly a read error. The CDR3, as DNA: TGTGCCAGCAGTCAAGCGGACAGGGGAATCTATGGCTACACCTTC. This translates into CASSQADRGIYGYTF. V and J are TRBV6-1 and TRBJ1-2; 9 nucleotides match TRBD1. Germline V gene sequence: CDR1 MNHNS, CDR2 SASEGT. The length of the CDR3 is 15 residues.

This clonotype has ten or more counts. The chain couples TRBV6-1 to TRBJ1-3; possibly TRBD1 for D (5 bases). V lost 6 bases and J 0 bases, leaving 15 bases between the germline ends. This CDR3 region has 16 residues. Looked up from germline, CDR1 is MNHNS and CDR2 is SASEGT. CDR3 protein: CASRAPDTYSGNTIYF. CDR3 DNA sequence: TGTGCCAGCAGGGCCCCGGACACGTACTCTGGAAACACCATATATTTT.

Ten or more counts support this clonotype. This rearrangement joins TRBV4-3 to TRBJ2-3, with 7 bases identical to TRBD2. J gave up 1 base and V 4 bases, and 11 bases lay outside the gene matches. The CDR3 contains 17 residues. Germline V lookup: CDR1 LGHNA, CDR2 YSLEER. The CDR3 region is CASSPQSGGVGTDTQYF. Written as DNA, the CDR3 is TGCGCCAGCAGCCCTCAAAGTGGGGGGGTGGGCACAGATACGCAGTATTTT.

This clonotype came up many times. The CDR3 DNA follows: TGTGCCAGCAGCTTAATACAGGCAGGGGGTAATTCACCCCTCCACTTT. Translated: CASSLIQAGGNSPLHF. The chain uses TRBV7-8 and TRBJ1-6; 7 nucleotides match TRBD1. The CDR3 contains 16 residues. V trimming: 2 bases; J trimming: 6 bases; junction bases outside the gene matches: 7. Germline V lookup: CDR1 SGHVS, CDR2 FQNEAQ.

This clonotype has just a few counts. One junction end disagrees with the germline gene, perhaps due to a read error. The V call is TRBV6-2 or TRBV6-3, the J call TRBJ1-2; unclear D gene. The CDR3 is 16 residues long. Germline values: CDR1 MNHEY, CDR2 SVGEGT. The CDR3, as DNA: TGTGCCAGCAGTCACTCGATCATGGGAAGCGGCTATGGCTACACCTTC. Its protein is CASSHSIMGSGYGYTF.

This clonotype was seen ten or more times. The chain is built from TRBV10-3 and TRBJ1-6; 7 bases fit TRBD1. From germline, CDR1 is ENHRY and CDR2 SYGVKD. After removal of 10 bases from V and 14 bases from J, the junction contained 17 bases not matched to a gene. The CDR3 spans 14 residues. The CDR3 nucleotides are TGTGCCACGAGGGGGGACAGTGGGTCGTGGGCCCTCCACTTT. This sequence encodes CATRGDSGSWALHF.

This clonotype came up many times. The chain combines TRBV7-6 with TRBJ2-7, with TRBD1 as a possible D gene (6 bases). Per the germline V gene, CDR1 is SGHVS and CDR2 is FNYEAQ. The length of the CDR3 is 12 residues. V lost 1 base and J lost 13, with 14 bases in between. DNA of the CDR3: TGTGCCAGCAGCTTAGATGGGACATTGCCCTACTTC. Translation: CASSLDGTLPYF.

Regarding this clonotype: In this CDR3 the conserved last residue, phenylalanine or tryptophan, is missing, so a read error is likely. The CDR3 DNA is TGTGCCAGCAGTCACGCCTTAATCGGGAACTATGGCTACACCCTC. Translated: CASSHALIGNYGYTL. The chain is built from TRBV6-5 and TRBJ1-2; no reliable D call. V lost 5 bases to trimming and J lost 2 bases, with 15 bases between them. In germline, CDR1 is MNHEY, CDR2 SVGAGI. This CDR3 has 15 amino acids.

The chain has TRBV28 and TRBJ2-1; D is unresolved. Trimming removed 3 bases from V and 4 bases from J, with 10 bases in between. CDR1 is MDHEN and CDR2 is SYDVKM in the germline V gene. The CDR3 consists of 14 residues. In nucleotides, the CDR3 is TGTGCCAGCAGTTTGGAGACATATTACAATGAGCAGTTCTTC. This translates into CASSLETYYNEQFF.